This T cell receptor (beta chain) appears in the sequencing data of a study of T cells after yellow fever vaccination. TCRdb redid the calling of the 5' RACE reads with MiXCR, one entry per CDR3 protein. The sample has around 300,000 distinct CDR3 sequences; 13% are singletons. The V gene's germline CDR1 is SGDLS and CDR2 YYNGEE. V shed 2 bases, J shed 5 bases, and the junction held 5 bases outside the gene matches. The CDR3 loop spans 15 amino acids. This clonotype was sampled from a man younger than 45 who received the YFV17D yellow fever vaccine. V is TRBV9 and J is TRBJ2-5, with TRBD2 matching over 11 bases. Material: CD4+ T cells sorted from PBMCs, obtained 45 days after the yellow fever booster vaccination. The CDR3 DNA is TGTGCCAGCAGCGTTACTAGCGGGAGAGTTGAGACCCAGTACTTC. Protein: CASSVTSGRVETQYF.